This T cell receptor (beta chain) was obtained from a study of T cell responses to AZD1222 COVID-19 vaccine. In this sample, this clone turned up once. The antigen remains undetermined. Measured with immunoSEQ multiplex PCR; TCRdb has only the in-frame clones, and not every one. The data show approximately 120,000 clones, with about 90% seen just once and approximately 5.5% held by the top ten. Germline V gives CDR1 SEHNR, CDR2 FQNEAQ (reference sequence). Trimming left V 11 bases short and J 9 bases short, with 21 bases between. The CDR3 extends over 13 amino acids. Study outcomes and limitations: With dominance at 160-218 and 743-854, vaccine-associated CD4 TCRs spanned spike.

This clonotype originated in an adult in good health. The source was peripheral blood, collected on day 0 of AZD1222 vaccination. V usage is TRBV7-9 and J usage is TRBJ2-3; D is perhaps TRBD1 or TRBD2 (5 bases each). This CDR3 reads CALVRGVTGTQYF. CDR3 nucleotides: TGTGCCCTCGTCCGGGGCGTTACGGGGACGCAGTATTTT.